Shown below are 26 T cell receptor beta chains from a single sample sequenced in a study of blood T cell repertoires in COVID-19. Produced via immunoSEQ multiplex PCR; TCRdb's table is partial and in-frame only. The sample has approximately 54,000 clones; about four fifths are singletons. Sequencing was carried out using peripheral blood. Receptors originate from a woman aged 55-70 years with acute or convalescent COVID-19.

J is TRBJ1-4 and V is TRBV18; the match to TRBD1 covers 7 bases. Unmatched junction bases numbered 10, after V lost 5 bases and J lost 4 bases. The germline V gene encodes CDR1 KGHSH and CDR2 LQKENI. The CDR3 is made up of 16 amino acids. The CDR3 nucleotides are TGTGCCAGCTCAGAACAGGGGACCTCTATTAATGAAAAACTGTTTTTT. This gives the protein CASSEQGTSINEKLFF.

V is TRBV6-5 and J is TRBJ1-4; the match to TRBD1 covers 9 bases. The J segment lost 4 bases and the V segment lost 0 bases, leaving 3 bases of the junction unmatched. Germline-derived CDR1 and CDR2 are MNHEY and SVGAGI. The CDR3 covers 16 residues. CDR3 sequence: CASSYSAGQGNEKLFF. The CDR3 DNA reads as TGTGCCAGCAGTTACTCCGCGGGACAGGGTAATGAAAAACTGTTTTTT.

This sequence joins TRBV30 and TRBJ1-4, with D possibly matching TRBD1 (5 bases). This CDR3 has 16 amino acids. V shed 2 bases and J shed 6 bases, with 19 bases lying between them. Per germline, CDR1 GTSNPN and CDR2 SVGIG (reference sequence). The CDR3 coding sequence is TGTGCCTGGAGTCTTCCGGGCGTCCGGGGGGATGAAAAACTGTTTTTT. It specifies CAWSLPGVRGDEKLFF.

This clone was observed a single time. V and J are TRBV7-8 and TRBJ2-3; maybe TRBD2 (5 bases). The V gene's germline CDR1 is SGHVS and CDR2 FQNEAQ. Trimming pared 5 bases from V and 4 bases from J, leaving 7 bases between. CDR3 size: 12 residues. CDR3 loop: CASSQRADTQYF. CDR3 bases: TGTGCCAGCAGCCAGAGGGCAGATACGCAGTATTTT.

The V call is TRBV7-8, the J call TRBJ2-6, with 12 bases fitting TRBD1. This CDR3 spans 20 amino acids. Germline loops: CDR1 SGHVS, CDR2 FQNEAQ. Germline trimming cut 0 bases from V and 2 bases from J; bases unmatched to any gene: 8. This chain's CDR3 is CASSLARGTGGLPGANVLTF. The DNA for the CDR3 is TGTGCCAGCAGCTTAGCCAGGGGGACAGGGGGCCTCCCTGGGGCCAACGTCCTGACTTTC.

This chain uses TRBV2 with TRBJ1-1; D remains ambiguous. The V gene lost 5 bases and the J gene lost 1 base, with 14 bases spanning the gap. The CDR3 is 15 residues long. The germline V gene encodes CDR1 SNHLY and CDR2 FYNNEI. Here the CDR3 DNA reads TGTGCCAGCAGTTCCAAGAGTCCTCAGAACACTGAAGCTTTCTTT. It codes for CASSSKSPQNTEAFF.

The chain combines TRBV27 with TRBJ1-2; D unresolved. CDR3 length: 13 residues. V shed 2 bases and J shed 6 bases, with 10 bases lying between them. Germline V CDR1 and CDR2: MNHEY, SMNVEV (reference sequence). The CDR3 is CASSLAGMDGYTF. DNA for the CDR3: TGTGCCAGCAGTTTAGCCGGGATGGATGGCTACACCTTC.

This clone was detected only once. V gene TRBV27 combines with J gene TRBJ2-1; a possible D gene is TRBD1 (5 bases). The CDR3 is 13 residues long. Trimming shortened V by 5 bases and J by 6 bases, and 11 bases separated the two germline ends. Per germline, CDR1 MNHEY and CDR2 SMNVEV (reference sequence). The DNA for the CDR3 is TGTGCCAGCAGTCGCGACCAGGGCAATGAGCAGTTCTTC. Protein sequence: CASSRDQGNEQFF.

Written as DNA, the CDR3 is TGTGCCAGCAGCCCGTGGGACAGCCACGAAGCTTTCTTT. It codes for CASSPWDSHEAFF. J is TRBJ1-1 and V is TRBV3-1 (or the pseudogene TRBV3-2); 7 bases match TRBD1. With 4 bases clipped from V and 8 bases from J, the junction kept 7 bases outside the gene matches. CDR1 LGHDT and CDR2 YNNKEL come from the germline V gene (reference sequence). The CDR3 totals 13 residues.

The rearrangement joins TRBV5-1 to TRBJ1-2, with TRBD1 matching 11 bases. The J segment lost 3 bases and the V segment lost 4 bases, leaving 17 bases of the junction unmatched. CDR1 and CDR2 from the germline V gene are SGHRS and YFSETQ. The CDR3 is 19 amino acids. The CDR3 sequence is CASSVDSRTGGGGDYGYTF. CDR3 DNA: TGCGCCAGCAGCGTAGACTCCCGGACAGGGGGCGGAGGCGACTATGGCTACACCTTC.

J is TRBJ1-1 and V is TRBV5-1; tentative D call: TRBD1 (5 bases). CDR1 and CDR2 (germline): SGHRS, YFSETQ. Trimming cost V 4 bases and J 1 base, with 14 bases left between them. CDR3 length: 15 residues. The CDR3 DNA reads as TGCGCCAGCAGCGAGTCGGCGGGACGGAACACTGAAGCTTTCTTT. It is translated as CASSESAGRNTEAFF.

The chain carries TRBV20-1 and TRBJ2-1; 8 nucleotides align to TRBD2. Germline V gene sequence: CDR1 DFQATT, CDR2 SNEGSKA (reference sequence). The CDR3 runs to 11 residues. The CDR3 loop reads CRSGSGNEQFF. For the CDR3, the DNA is TGCAGGAGCGGGAGTGGGAATGAGCAGTTCTTC.

The chain is built from TRBV28 and TRBJ1-4; possible D gene TRBD1, 5 bases. CDR1 and CDR2 from the germline V gene are MDHEN and SYDVKM. The CDR3 runs 15 residues. V was clipped by 5 bases and J by 8 bases, with 18 bases between them. The CDR3 sequence is CASSHPSDIQEKLFF. The CDR3 bases are TGTGCCAGCAGTCATCCTTCGGACATTCAGGAAAAACTGTTTTTT.

This chain joins TRBV4-2 and TRBJ1-5; no definite D call. Trimming left V 1 base short and J 1 base short, with 11 bases between. CDR3 size: 16 residues. Germline V gives CDR1 LGHNA, CDR2 YNFKEQ. CDR3 region: CASSQVPGGSNQPQHF. The CDR3 DNA follows: TGTGCCAGCAGCCAAGTCCCGGGCGGGAGCAATCAGCCCCAGCATTTT.

This clone was detected only a few times. The CDR3, as DNA: TGTGCCAGCAGGGGGTATTTGGAGGGCGGGGATGGCTACACCTTC. Protein product: CASRGYLEGGDGYTF. The chain has TRBV2 and TRBJ1-2, with no clear D. This CDR3 spans 15 amino acids. Trimming left V 6 bases short and J 6 bases short, with 20 bases between. Germline V gene data show CDR1 as SNHLY and CDR2 as FYNNEI.

This rearrangement joins TRBV3-1 (or the pseudogene TRBV3-2) to TRBJ1-1; D gene unclear. Germline CDR1 is LGHDT and CDR2 is YNNKEL (reference sequence). The V end was cut by 3 bases, the J end by 5 bases, with 10 bases between. This CDR3 is built from 13 residues. The CDR3 region has the DNA TGTGCCAGCAGCCATGATCTCGGGACTGAAGCTTTCTTT. Protein product: CASSHDLGTEAFF.

This chain connects TRBV7-8 to TRBJ2-1, with D perhaps matching TRBD2 (7 bases). The CDR3 runs to 13 residues. Trimming stripped 4 bases from V and 6 bases from J, with 10 bases between. Germline CDR1 and CDR2: SGHVS and FQNEAQ. Here the CDR3 reads CASSWGGVNEQFF. The CDR3, as DNA: TGTGCCAGCAGCTGGGGGGGCGTCAATGAGCAGTTCTTC. Variable domain in full (rest from reference TRBV7-8 and TRBJ2-1): GAGVSQSPRYKVAKRGQDVALRCDPISGHVSLFWYQQALGQGPEFLTYFQNEAQLDKSGLPSDRFFAERPEGSVSTLKIQRTQQEDSAVYLCASSWGGVNEQFFGPGTRLTVL.

The chain employs TRBV9 and TRBJ2-1; D ambiguous. The CDR3 has 15 amino acids. V was cut by 0 bases and J by 5 bases, with 12 bases left in between. CDR1 is SGDLS, CDR2 YYNGEE, per germline. CDR3 loop: CASSVGARPNNEQFF. Written as DNA, the CDR3 is TGTGCCAGCAGCGTAGGAGCGAGGCCGAACAATGAGCAGTTCTTC.

The chain couples TRBV30 to TRBJ1-2; weak D call: TRBD1 (5 bases). V lost 4 bases to trimming and J lost 2 bases, with 14 bases between them. The germline V gene encodes CDR1 GTSNPN and CDR2 SVGIG (reference sequence). CDR3 size: 14 residues. The CDR3 protein is CAWISGGWNYGYTF. The CDR3 DNA sequence: TGTGCCTGGATCTCGGGGGGTTGGAACTATGGCTACACCTTC.

A single count supports this clone. The chain has TRBV18 and TRBJ1-3; 7 positions match TRBD1. The V gene end was trimmed by 3 bases and the J gene end by 2 bases; junction bases not matched to a gene: 1. CDR3 length: 14 residues. CDR1 KGHSH and CDR2 LQKENI come from the germline V gene. The CDR3 protein is CASSPDRAGNTIYF. The CDR3, as DNA: TGTGCCAGCTCACCCGACAGGGCTGGAAACACCATATATTTT.

This chain uses TRBV4-1 with TRBJ1-5, with D maybe TRBD1 (5 bases). Trimming stripped 1 base from V and 6 bases from J, with 13 bases between. The CDR3 loop spans 15 amino acids. CDR1 is MGHRA, CDR2 YSYEKL, per germline. The CDR3 nucleotides are TGCGCCAGCAGCCAAGGAACAGGCTCATTTCAGCCCCAGCATTTT. Protein product: CASSQGTGSFQPQHF.

CDR3 sequence (DNA): TGTGCCAGCAGTTACCAGGGGTTTAATTCACCCCTCCACTTT. Amino acids: CASSYQGFNSPLHF. V and J are TRBV7-2 and TRBJ1-6, with D perhaps TRBD1 (6 bases). From germline, CDR1 is SGHTA and CDR2 FQGNSA. Deletions cut 6 bases from V and 6 bases from J, with 12 bases between. CDR3 size: 14 residues.

The chain couples TRBV7-2 to TRBJ1-2; TRBD1 might be the D (6 bases). The CDR3 is made up of 14 amino acids. V was cut by 5 bases and J by 8 bases, with 18 bases left in between. Germline assignment: CDR1 SGHTA and CDR2 FQGNSA. The CDR3 DNA sequence: TGTGCCAGCAGCGAAAACAGGGCCACCGGCGGCTACACCTTC. This translates into CASSENRATGGYTF. Drawing the rest from reference TRBV7-2 and TRBJ1-2, the complete variable domain is GAGVSQSPSNKVTEKGKDVELRCDPISGHTALYWYRQSLGQGLEFLIYFQGNSAPDKSGLPSDRFSAERTGGSVSTLTIQRTQQEDSAVYLCASSENRATGGYTFGSGTRLTVV.

This clone was detected a few times. This chain connects TRBV11-3 to TRBJ2-1; maybe TRBD2 (5 bases). Germline V lookup: CDR1 SGHNT, CDR2 YENEEA. V dropped 5 bases and J dropped 7 bases, with 18 bases sitting between them. The CDR3 spans 15 residues. DNA for the CDR3: TGTGCCAGCAGCCCATCTCACGGGGTGGGGAATGAGCAGTTCTTC. Amino acids: CASSPSHGVGNEQFF.

This clone occurred once. CDR3 sequence reads: CASSIGGSYTDTQYF. DNA of the CDR3: TGTGCCAGCAGTATCGGGGGATCTTACACAGATACGCAGTATTTT. The chain uses TRBV2 and TRBJ2-3; D might be TRBD2 (6 bases). CDR3 length: 15 residues. The germline V gene encodes CDR1 SNHLY and CDR2 FYNNEI. V was shortened by 5 bases and J by 2 bases, with 14 bases between the two germline ends.

The chain combines TRBV12-3 or TRBV12-4 with TRBJ1-2; a possible D gene is TRBD1 (5 bases). CDR3 length equals 13 residues. Trimming stripped 4 bases from V and 2 bases from J, with 8 bases between. The CDR3 DNA is TGTGCCAGCAGTTCAGGGTGGAACTATGGCTACACCTTC. Amino acids: CASSSGWNYGYTF.